This TCR beta chain was captured in a study of OX40 agonist ivuxolimab in advanced cancers. Across the study: Dose-escalation patients were diagnosed with hepatocellular carcinoma, melanoma, renal cell cancer or head and neck cancer. The group had a mean age of roughly 56 years, ranged from roughly 23 to 85, and was less than 85% male.

V lost 6 bases, J lost 1 base, and 10 bases lay in between. Germline V CDR1 and CDR2: SSHAT, FNYEAQ (reference sequence). This CDR3 has 13 amino acids. As for this clone: Its antigen remains unidentified.

Broader study findings: Clonal expansion was seen in CD4+ and CD8+ blood T cells by week 6 at 0.1 to 3.0 mg/kg. The specificity for antigen of the expanded peripheral T cells was not determined.

Profiling relied on immunoSEQ multiplex PCR, and the TCRdb table lists in-frame clones only, not all of them. The sample comprises tens of thousands of clones, 88% of which are singletons, and about 1% rests with the top ten. This TCR was recovered from an adult with an advanced solid tumor such as melanoma, head and neck, liver or kidney cancer. Sequenced material: CD4+ or CD8+ T cells sorted from blood, taken in a trial of the OX40 agonist ivuxolimab. The rearrangement uses TRBV7-7 and TRBJ2-7; weak D call: TRBD1 (6 bases). CDR3 amino acids: CASSHGQSYEQYF. The CDR3 region has the DNA TGTGCCAGCAGTCACGGACAGTCCTACGAGCAGTACTTC.